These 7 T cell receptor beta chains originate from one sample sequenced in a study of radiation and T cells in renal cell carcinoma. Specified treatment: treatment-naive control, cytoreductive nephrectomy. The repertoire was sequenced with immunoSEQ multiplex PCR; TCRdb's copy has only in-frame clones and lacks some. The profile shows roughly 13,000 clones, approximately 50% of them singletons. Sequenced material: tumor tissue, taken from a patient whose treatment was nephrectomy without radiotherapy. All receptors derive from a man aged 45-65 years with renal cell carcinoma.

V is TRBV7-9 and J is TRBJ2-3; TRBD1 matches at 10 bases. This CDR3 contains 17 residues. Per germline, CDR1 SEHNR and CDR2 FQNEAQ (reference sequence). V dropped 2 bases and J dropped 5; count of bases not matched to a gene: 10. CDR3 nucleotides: TGTGCCAGCAGCTTACCAAGACAGGGGGCCGTAAGAGATACGCAGTATTTT. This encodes CASSLPRQGAVRDTQYF.

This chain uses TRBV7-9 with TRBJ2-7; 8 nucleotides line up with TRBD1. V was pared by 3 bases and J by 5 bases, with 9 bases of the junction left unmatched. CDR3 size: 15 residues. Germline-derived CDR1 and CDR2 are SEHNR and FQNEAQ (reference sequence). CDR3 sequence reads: CASSFGRGLINEQYF. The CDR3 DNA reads TGTGCCAGCAGCTTTGGCAGGGGGCTAATAAACGAGCAGTACTTC.

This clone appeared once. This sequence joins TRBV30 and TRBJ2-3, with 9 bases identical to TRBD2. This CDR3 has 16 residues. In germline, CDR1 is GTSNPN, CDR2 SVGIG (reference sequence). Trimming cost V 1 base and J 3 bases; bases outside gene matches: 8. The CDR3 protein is CAWSDGLARRTDTQYF. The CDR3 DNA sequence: TGTGCCTGGAGTGATGGACTAGCGAGGAGAACAGATACGCAGTATTTT.

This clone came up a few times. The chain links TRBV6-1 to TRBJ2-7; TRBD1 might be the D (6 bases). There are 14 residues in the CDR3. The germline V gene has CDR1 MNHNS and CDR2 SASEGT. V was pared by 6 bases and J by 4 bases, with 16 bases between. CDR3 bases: TGTGCCAGCAGCCGCACAGGGTTAAATTACGAGCAGTACTTC. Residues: CASSRTGLNYEQYF.

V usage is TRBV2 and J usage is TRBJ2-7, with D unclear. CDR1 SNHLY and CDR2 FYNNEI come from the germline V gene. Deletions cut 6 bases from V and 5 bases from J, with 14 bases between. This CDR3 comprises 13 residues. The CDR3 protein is CASSRSGQNEQYF. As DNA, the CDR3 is TGTGCCAGCAGCCGAAGTGGGCAGAACGAGCAGTACTTC.

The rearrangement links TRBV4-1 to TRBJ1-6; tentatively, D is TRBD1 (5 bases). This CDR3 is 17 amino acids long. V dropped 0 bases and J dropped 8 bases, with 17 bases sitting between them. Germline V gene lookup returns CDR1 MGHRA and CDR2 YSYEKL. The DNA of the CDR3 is TGCGCCAGCAGCCAAGATTGGTTCAGGGCAAAAGATTCACCCCTCCACTTT. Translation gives CASSQDWFRAKDSPLHF.

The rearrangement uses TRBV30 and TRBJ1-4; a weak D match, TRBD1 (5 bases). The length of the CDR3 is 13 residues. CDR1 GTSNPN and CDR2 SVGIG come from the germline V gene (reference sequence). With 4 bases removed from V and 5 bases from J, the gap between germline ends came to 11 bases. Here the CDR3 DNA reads TGTGCCTGGAATCGGGACGGAAATGAAAAACTGTTTTTT. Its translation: CAWNRDGNEKLFF.